This TCR beta chain derives from a study of tumor-infiltrating lymphocytes in localized non-small cell lung cancer. TCRdb's copy holds only in-frame clones and misses some; the assay was immunoSEQ multiplex PCR. The data hold roughly 3,300 clones, with over 45% observed a single time. This receptor was taken from a human donor with non-small cell lung cancer. Sequences were obtained from uninvolved lung tissue not adjacent to the tumor.

Here the CDR3 DNA reads TGTGCCAGCAGCTTATTTGGGGCGACTAGCGGGGGGGAAGAGACCCAGTACTTC. Protein sequence: CASSLFGATSGGEETQYF. V is TRBV11-2 and J is TRBJ2-5, with 14 bases fitting TRBD2. The CDR3 has 18 residues. V dropped 2 bases and J dropped 3; count of bases not matched to a gene: 8. Germline V CDR1 and CDR2: SGHAT, FQNNGV.